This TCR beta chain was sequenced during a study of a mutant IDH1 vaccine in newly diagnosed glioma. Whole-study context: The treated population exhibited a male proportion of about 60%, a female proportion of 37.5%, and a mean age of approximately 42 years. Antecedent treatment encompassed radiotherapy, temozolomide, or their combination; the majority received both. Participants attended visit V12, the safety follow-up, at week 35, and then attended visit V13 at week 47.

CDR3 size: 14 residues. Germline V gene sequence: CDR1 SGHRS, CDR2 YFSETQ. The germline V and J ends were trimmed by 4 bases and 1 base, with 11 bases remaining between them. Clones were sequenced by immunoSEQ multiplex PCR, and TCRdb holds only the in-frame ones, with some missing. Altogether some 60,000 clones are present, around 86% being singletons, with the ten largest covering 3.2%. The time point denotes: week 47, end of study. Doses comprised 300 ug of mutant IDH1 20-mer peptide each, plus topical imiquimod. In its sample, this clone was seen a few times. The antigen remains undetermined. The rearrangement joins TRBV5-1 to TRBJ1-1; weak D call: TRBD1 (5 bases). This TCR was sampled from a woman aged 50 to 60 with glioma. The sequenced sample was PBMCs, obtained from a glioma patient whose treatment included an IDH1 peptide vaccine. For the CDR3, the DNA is TGCGCCAGCAGCCCCGGACATGGGAACACTGAAGCTTTCTTT. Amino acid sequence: CASSPGHGNTEAFF.